The sequence of this T cell receptor (beta chain) was determined in a study of T cell changes during pregnancy in multiple sclerosis. The V and J ends lost 6 bases and 4 bases respectively, with 25 bases between them. The CDR3 runs 19 residues. The germline gives CDR1 PRHDT, CDR2 FYEKMQ (reference sequence). Measured with immunoSEQ multiplex PCR; TCRdb has only the in-frame clones, and not every one. The repertoire includes about 15,000 clones, 75% to 85% of them detected once, and approximately 18% sits in the top ten. The source is a female donor in good health, enrolled as a control in a pregnancy study. Material: CD8+ T cells from peripheral blood mononuclear cells, obtained after pregnancy. The chain combines TRBV13 with TRBJ2-6, with D perhaps TRBD2 (8 bases). DNA for the CDR3: TGTGCCAGCAGTCCCGGGAGGGACAGATCCTATAGCGGGGCCAACGTCCTGACTTTC. Its protein product is CASSPGRDRSYSGANVLTF.